These 21 T cell receptor beta chains came from one sample sequenced in a study of CD4+ T cells in melanoma. Libraries were prepared by immunoSEQ multiplex PCR; TCRdb keeps only in-frame clonotypes and omits some of them. In the table there are about 10,000 clones, about three fifths of which are singletons. Sequenced material: cells from a culture (not recorded whether cultured in vitro). Every receptor here comes from a human donor with melanoma.

The J gene is TRBJ2-5, the V gene TRBV7-2; weak D call: TRBD1 (5 bases). CDR3 length equals 15 residues. The V and J ends lost 4 bases and 0 bases respectively, with 12 bases between them. Germline CDR1 is SGHTA and CDR2 is FQGNSA. The CDR3 region is CASSSQSGYQETQYF. For the CDR3, the DNA is TGTGCCAGCAGCTCACAATCAGGGTACCAAGAGACCCAGTACTTC.

The J gene is TRBJ2-1, the V gene TRBV9, with D perhaps matching TRBD1 (6 bases). Trimming removed 1 base from V and 5 bases from J, with 16 bases in between. The CDR3 spans 16 residues. Germline lookup yields CDR1 SGDLS and CDR2 YYNGEE. The CDR3 is CASSVHTGTYDNEQFF. For the CDR3, the DNA is TGTGCCAGCAGCGTACACACCGGGACATACGACAATGAGCAGTTCTTC.

The genes are TRBV6-1 and TRBJ1-2; TRBD1 might be the D (5 bases). With 1 base removed from V and 7 bases from J, the gap between germline ends came to 19 bases. The germline gives CDR1 MNHNS, CDR2 SASEGT. The CDR3 covers 16 residues. This CDR3 is CASSEGRGIKASGYTF. For the CDR3, the DNA is TGTGCCAGCAGTGAAGGGAGGGGAATCAAAGCGAGTGGCTACACCTTC.

The sample holds a few counts of this clone. The V call is TRBV5-1, the J call TRBJ2-5; D is unresolved. Trimming took off 0 bases at V and 5 bases at J, with 5 bases between the two ends. The CDR3 is made up of 12 amino acids. Germline V gene lookup returns CDR1 SGHRS and CDR2 YFSETQ. The CDR3 coding sequence is TGCGCCAGCAGCTTGGATCTTGAGACCCAGTACTTC. Translated, it gives CASSLDLETQYF.

This chain uses TRBV11-2 with TRBJ1-1, with TRBD1 matching 8 bases. Germline V lookup: CDR1 SGHAT, CDR2 FQNNGV. Trimming cost V 5 bases and J 4 bases; bases outside gene matches: 6. This CDR3 has 14 residues. As DNA, the CDR3 is TGTGCCAGCAGCCCCCGACAGGGGAGCACTGAAGCTTTCTTT. The encoded protein is CASSPRQGSTEAFF.

This clone was detected once. The J gene is TRBJ1-5, the V gene TRBV19; D may be TRBD1 (6 bases). CDR1 LNHDA and CDR2 SQIVND come from the germline V gene (reference sequence). The CDR3 totals 14 residues. Trimming removed 4 bases from V and 5 bases from J, with 12 bases in between. In nucleotides, the CDR3 is TGTGCCAGTAGTACCTCAGGGGACCATCAGCCCCAGCATTTT. It yields the protein CASSTSGDHQPQHF. The variable domain in full, completed from reference TRBV19 and TRBJ1-5, reads DGGITQSPKYLFRKEGQNVTLSCEQNLNHDAMYWYRQDPGQGLRLIYYSQIVNDFQKGDIAEGYSVSREKKESFPLTVTSAQKNPTAFYLCASSTSGDHQPQHFGDGTRLSIL.

This clone is judged medium-sized (0.01 to 0.1%). This chain connects TRBV18 to TRBJ2-2, with 9 bases matching TRBD1. Trimming took 2 bases from V and 4 from J; bases not matched to a gene: 5. Germline CDR1 and CDR2: KGHSH and LQKENI. The CDR3 is 16 residues long. CDR3 sequence reads: CASSPAGQGSTGELFF. The CDR3 DNA is TGTGCCAGCTCACCAGCGGGACAGGGCTCCACCGGGGAGCTGTTTTTT.

In nucleotides, the CDR3 is TGTGCCAGCAGCTTGTTGACAGGGGGCCCCGGGGAGCTGTTTTTT. Translating gives CASSLLTGGPGELFF. The chain combines TRBV7-9 with TRBJ2-2, with TRBD1 matching 10 bases. This CDR3 spans 15 amino acids. Trimming removed 3 bases from V and 6 bases from J; junction bases left unmatched: 4. Germline CDR1 and CDR2: SEHNR and FQNEAQ (reference sequence).

This sequence joins TRBV6-1 and TRBJ1-3, with D uncertain. V lost 2 bases and J 0 bases, leaving 8 bases between the germline ends. The germline V gene encodes CDR1 MNHNS and CDR2 SASEGT. The CDR3 sequence is 15 residues long. The CDR3 sequence is CASSESMSSGNTIYF. The CDR3 DNA is TGTGCCAGCAGTGAAAGTATGAGCTCTGGAAACACCATATATTTT.

The chain employs TRBV18 and TRBJ2-5, with 7 bases aligning to TRBD1. J was trimmed by 5 bases and V by 4 bases; bases with no gene match: 4. The CDR3 consists of 13 residues. Per the germline V gene, CDR1 is KGHSH and CDR2 is LQKENI. CDR3 amino acids: CASSLTGYETQYF. CDR3 nucleotide sequence: TGTGCCAGCTCACTGACAGGGTATGAGACCCAGTACTTC.

V usage is TRBV7-2 and J usage is TRBJ1-2; tentatively, D is TRBD1 (5 bases). There are 14 residues in the CDR3. V lost 2 bases and J lost 5, with 12 bases in between. The germline V gene has CDR1 SGHTA and CDR2 FQGNSA. CDR3 in amino acids: CASSLTQDLYGYTF. CDR3 bases: TGTGCCAGCAGCTTAACACAGGACCTATATGGCTACACCTTC.

CDR3 in amino acids: CASSSGRLSYEQYF. The CDR3 bases are TGTGCCAGCAGCTCAGGGAGGTTATCCTACGAGCAGTACTTC. The gene calls are TRBV4-2 and TRBJ2-7, with D maybe TRBD2 (6 bases). CDR1 is LGHNA, CDR2 YNFKEQ, per germline. The CDR3 runs to 14 residues. V was trimmed by 5 bases and J by 1 base, leaving 12 bases between them.

The chain links TRBV19 to TRBJ1-2; maybe TRBD1 (5 bases). Trimming removed 5 bases from V and 5 bases from J, with 9 bases in between. The CDR3 consists of 12 residues. CDR1 and CDR2 (germline): LNHDA, SQIVND (reference sequence). DNA of the CDR3: TGTGCCAGTAGTCCCAGGGATTATGGCTACACCTTC. Amino acid sequence: CASSPRDYGYTF. Drawing the rest from reference TRBV19 and TRBJ1-2, the complete variable domain is DGGITQSPKYLFRKEGQNVTLSCEQNLNHDAMYWYRQDPGQGLRLIYYSQIVNDFQKGDIAEGYSVSREKKESFPLTVTSAQKNPTAFYLCASSPRDYGYTFGSGTRLTVV.

This chain joins TRBV19 and TRBJ1-5, with D possibly matching TRBD1 (5 bases). Germline CDR1 reads LNHDA; CDR2 reads SQIVND (reference sequence). Trimming took 3 bases from V and 6 from J, leaving 18 bases between them. The CDR3 totals 16 residues. The CDR3 DNA reads as TGTGCCAGTAGTATCGGTCTTGCGGGGGTAGGTCAGCCCCAGCATTTT. Protein sequence: CASSIGLAGVGQPQHF.

The chain recombines TRBV9 with TRBJ2-6; D is possibly TRBD1 or TRBD2 (6 bases each). V lost 4 bases and J 2 bases, leaving 28 bases between the germline ends. Germline lookup yields CDR1 SGDLS and CDR2 YYNGEE. CDR3 length: 21 residues. The CDR3 DNA is TGTGCCAGCAGCCCCCTGGCGGGTTGGGGGGCTAGGTCGACTGGGGCCAACGTCCTGACTTTC. It yields the protein CASSPLAGWGARSTGANVLTF. Variable domain in full (rest from reference TRBV9 and TRBJ2-6): DSGVTQTPKHLITATGQRVTLRCSPRSGDLSVYWYQQSLDQGLQFLIQYYNGEERAKGNILERFSAQQFPDLHSELNLSSLELGDSALYFCASSPLAGWGARSTGANVLTFGAGSRLTVL.

This clone was detected a few times. The chain is built from TRBV6-5 and TRBJ1-5; weak D call: TRBD1 (6 bases). The CDR3 covers 14 residues. The V and J ends lost 8 bases and 3 bases respectively, with 14 bases between them. CDR1 is MNHEY and CDR2 is SVGAGI in the germline V gene. CDR3 DNA sequence: TGTGCCAGCTCCCCGCGGACAGCCAATCAGCCCCAGCATTTT. This translates into CASSPRTANQPQHF.

The V call is TRBV5-1, the J call TRBJ1-4; D is ambiguous. Between the trimmed V and J ends, which lost 5 bases and 8 bases, there was a span of 16 bases. CDR1 SGHRS and CDR2 YFSETQ come from the germline V gene. The CDR3 runs to 14 residues. CDR3 DNA sequence: TGCGCCAGCAGGAGCCGTTCGGGAGTGGAAAAACTGTTTTTT. It codes for CASRSRSGVEKLFF.

This chain links TRBV6-6 with TRBJ1-2; D is undetermined. The CDR3 loop spans 15 amino acids. The V and J ends lost 6 bases and 7 bases respectively, with 21 bases between them. CDR1 and CDR2 from the germline V gene are MNHNY and SVGAGI (reference sequence). The CDR3 region has the DNA TGTGCCAGCAGCCCCCACCAAGTCGTTTTAAGTGGCTACACCTTC. Translating it yields CASSPHQVVLSGYTF.

The V call is TRBV7-6, the J call TRBJ2-5; the D is unclear. Germline V gene data show CDR1 as SGHVS and CDR2 as FNYEAQ. The ends were cut back, 2 bases at V and 5 bases at J, with 15 bases in the middle. The CDR3 totals 15 residues. The CDR3 DNA reads as TGTGCCAGCAGCTTACTGGTCCTAAGGAGTGAGACCCAGTACTTC. As protein: CASSLLVLRSETQYF.

The chain combines TRBV5-4 with TRBJ2-7; TRBD1 agrees at 7 bases. From germline, CDR1 is SGHNT and CDR2 YYREEE (reference sequence). The CDR3 extends over 14 amino acids. Losses at the gene ends were 5 bases for V and 1 base for J; bases not matched to a gene: 6. CDR3 loop: CASRDSRGSYEQYF. In nucleotides, the CDR3 is TGTGCCAGCAGGGATTCCAGGGGGTCCTACGAGCAGTACTTC. Using reference TRBV5-4 and TRBJ2-7 for the parts outside the CDR3, the full variable domain is ETGVTQSPTHLIKTRGQQVTLRCSSQSGHNTVSWYQQALGQGPQFIFQYYREEENGRGNFPPRFSGLQFPNYSSELNVNALELDDSALYLCASRDSRGSYEQYFGPGTRLTVT.

The rearrangement joins TRBV6-5 to TRBJ2-1; D possibly corresponds to TRBD1 (5 bases). CDR1 is MNHEY, CDR2 SVGAGI, per germline. Trimming stripped 0 bases from V and 5 bases from J, with 8 bases between. CDR3 length equals 14 residues. Here the CDR3 DNA reads TGTGCCAGCAGTTACTCGGCCAGGGACAATGAGCAGTTCTTC. This codes for CASSYSARDNEQFF.